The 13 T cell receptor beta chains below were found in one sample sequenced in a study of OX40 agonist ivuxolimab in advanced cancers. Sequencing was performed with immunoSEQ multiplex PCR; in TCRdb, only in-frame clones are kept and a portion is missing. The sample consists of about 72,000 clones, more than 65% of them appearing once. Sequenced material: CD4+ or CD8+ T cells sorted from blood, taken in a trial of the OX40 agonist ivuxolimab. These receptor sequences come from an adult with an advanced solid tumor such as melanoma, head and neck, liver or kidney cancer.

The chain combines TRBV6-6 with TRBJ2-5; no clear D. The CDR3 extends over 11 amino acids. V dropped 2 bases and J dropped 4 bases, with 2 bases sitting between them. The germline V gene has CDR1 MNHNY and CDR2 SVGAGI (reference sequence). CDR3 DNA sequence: TGTGCCAGCAGTTACCGAGAGACCCAGTACTTC. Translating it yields CASSYRETQYF.

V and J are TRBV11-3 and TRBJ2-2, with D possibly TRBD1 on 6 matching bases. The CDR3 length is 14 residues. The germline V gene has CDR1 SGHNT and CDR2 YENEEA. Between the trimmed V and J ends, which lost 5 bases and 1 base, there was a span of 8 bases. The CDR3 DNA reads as TGTGCCAGCAGCAGGGGACAGAACACCGGGGAGCTGTTTTTT. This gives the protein CASSRGQNTGELFF.

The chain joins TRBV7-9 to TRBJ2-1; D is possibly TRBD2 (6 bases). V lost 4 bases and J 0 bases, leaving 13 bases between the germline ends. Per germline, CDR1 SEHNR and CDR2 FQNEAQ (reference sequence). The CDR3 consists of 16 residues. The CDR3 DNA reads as TGTGCCAGCAGCTCTGGGACTGCAAGCTCCTACAATGAGCAGTTCTTC. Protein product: CASSSGTASSYNEQFF.

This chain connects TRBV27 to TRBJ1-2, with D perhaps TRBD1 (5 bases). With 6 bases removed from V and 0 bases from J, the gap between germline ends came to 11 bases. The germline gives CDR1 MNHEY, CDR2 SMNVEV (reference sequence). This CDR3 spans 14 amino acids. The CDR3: CASSPRGANYGYTF. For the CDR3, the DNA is TGTGCCAGCAGCCCCCGGGGGGCTAACTATGGCTACACCTTC.

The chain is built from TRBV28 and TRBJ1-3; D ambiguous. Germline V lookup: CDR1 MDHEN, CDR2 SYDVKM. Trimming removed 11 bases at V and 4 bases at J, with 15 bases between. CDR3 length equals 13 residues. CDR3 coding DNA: TGTGCCGCGACCAAACTCGCCGGAAACACCATATATTTT. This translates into CAATKLAGNTIYF.

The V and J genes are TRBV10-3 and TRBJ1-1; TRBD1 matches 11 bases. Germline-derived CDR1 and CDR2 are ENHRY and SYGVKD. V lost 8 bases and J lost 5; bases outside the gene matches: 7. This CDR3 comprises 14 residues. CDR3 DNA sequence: TGTGCCATCGCATCCGGGACAGGGGGTACTGAAGCTTTCTTT. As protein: CAIASGTGGTEAFF.

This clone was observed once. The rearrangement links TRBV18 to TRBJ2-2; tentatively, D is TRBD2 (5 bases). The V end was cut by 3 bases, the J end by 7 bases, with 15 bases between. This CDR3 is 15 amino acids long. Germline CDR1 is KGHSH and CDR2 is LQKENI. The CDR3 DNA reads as TGTGCCAGCTCACCCGACCAATTGGGGAGCGGGGAGCTGTTTTTT. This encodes CASSPDQLGSGELFF.

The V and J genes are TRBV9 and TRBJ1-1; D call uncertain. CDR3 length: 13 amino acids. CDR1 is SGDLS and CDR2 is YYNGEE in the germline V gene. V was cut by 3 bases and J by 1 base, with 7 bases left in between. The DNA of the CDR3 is TGTGCCAGCAGCGAACATTGGAACACTGAAGCTTTCTTT. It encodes CASSEHWNTEAFF.

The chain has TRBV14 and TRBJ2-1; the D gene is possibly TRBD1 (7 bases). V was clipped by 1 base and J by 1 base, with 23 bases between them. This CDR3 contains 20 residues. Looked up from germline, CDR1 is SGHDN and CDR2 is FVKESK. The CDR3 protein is CASSQAGGRGYLISYNEQFF. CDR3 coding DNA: TGTGCCAGCAGCCAAGCCGGGGGCAGGGGGTATCTGATTTCCTACAATGAGCAGTTCTTC. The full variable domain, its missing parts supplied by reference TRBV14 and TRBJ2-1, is EAGVTQFPSHSVIEKGQTVTLRCDPISGHDNLYWYRRVMGKEIKFLLHFVKESKQDESGMPNNRFLAERTGGTYSTLKVQPAELEDSGVYFCASSQAGGRGYLISYNEQFFGPGTRLTVL.

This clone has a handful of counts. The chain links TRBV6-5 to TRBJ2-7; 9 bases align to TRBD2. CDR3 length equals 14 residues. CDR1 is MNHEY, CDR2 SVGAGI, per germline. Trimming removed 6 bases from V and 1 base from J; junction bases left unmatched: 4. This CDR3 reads CASRRTSVSYEQYF. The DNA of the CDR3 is TGTGCCAGCAGAAGGACTAGCGTTTCCTACGAGCAGTACTTC.

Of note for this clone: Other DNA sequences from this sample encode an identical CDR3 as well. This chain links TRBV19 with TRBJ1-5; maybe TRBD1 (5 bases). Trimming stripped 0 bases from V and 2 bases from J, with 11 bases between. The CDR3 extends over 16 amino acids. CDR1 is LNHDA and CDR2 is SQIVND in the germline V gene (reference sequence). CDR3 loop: CASSIEGGGGNQPQHF. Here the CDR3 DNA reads TGTGCCAGTAGTATAGAGGGTGGGGGAGGCAATCAGCCCCAGCATTTT.

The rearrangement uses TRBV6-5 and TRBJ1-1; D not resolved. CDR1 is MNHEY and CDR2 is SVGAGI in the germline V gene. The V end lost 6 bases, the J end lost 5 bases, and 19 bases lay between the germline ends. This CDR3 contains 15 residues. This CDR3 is CASSPLTAGKTEAFF. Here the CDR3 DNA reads TGTGCCAGCAGCCCCCTGACCGCCGGGAAGACTGAAGCTTTCTTT.

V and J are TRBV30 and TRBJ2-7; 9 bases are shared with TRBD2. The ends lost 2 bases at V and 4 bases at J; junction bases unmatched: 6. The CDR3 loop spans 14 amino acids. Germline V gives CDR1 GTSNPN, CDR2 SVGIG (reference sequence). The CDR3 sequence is CAWSSLAGIYEQYF. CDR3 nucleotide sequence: TGTGCCTGGAGTTCCCTAGCGGGAATATACGAGCAGTACTTC.